This is a list of T cell receptor beta chains from one sample in a study of cytomegalovirus exposure and HLA in healthy donors. This table comes from immunoSEQ multiplex PCR, and its TCRdb copy is limited to in-frame clones, with some not included. Among fewer than 200,000 clones, 75% to 85% were seen once, and the ten largest hold roughly 2%. Sequencing was carried out using PBMCs. Receptor source: a woman aged 30 to 39 in good health and CMV-seronegative. CDR3s include the opening cysteine and the closing phenylalanine or tryptophan. A D gene is named only where the DNA matches it firmly. Size is stated for part of the rows, as once, few or many counts, or as a class when the clone is expanded.

j_gene: TRBJ2-3
v_gene: TRBV2
abundance: -
len: 13
d_gene: -
CDR3nt: TGTGCCGCAAGAGCGGGTTTTGCAGATACGCAGTATTTT
CDR3aa: CAARAGFADTQYF

j_gene: TRBJ1-2
v_gene: TRBV13
abundance: -
len: 15
d_gene: -
CDR3nt: TGTGCCAGCAGCCAACCAGGGCGACCAATCTATGGCTACACCTTC
CDR3aa: CASSQPGRPIYGYTF

j_gene: TRBJ2-7
v_gene: TRBV4-3
abundance: -
len: 15
d_gene: TRBD2
CDR3nt: TGCGCCAGCAGCCCTGGACTAGCGGGGCTGAGCGAGCAGTACTTC
CDR3aa: CASSPGLAGLSEQYF

j_gene: TRBJ1-2
v_gene: TRBV28
abundance: -
len: 12
d_gene: -
CDR3nt: TGTGCCAGCAGTTTCTCCGGCTATGGCTACACCTTC
CDR3aa: CASSFSGYGYTF

j_gene: TRBJ1-2
v_gene: TRBV19
abundance: -
len: 13
d_gene: -
CDR3nt: TGTGCCAGTAGTATTCTGGCGGAATATGGCTACACCTTC
CDR3aa: CASSILAEYGYTF

j_gene: TRBJ1-1
v_gene: TRBV19
abundance: -
len: 13
d_gene: -
CDR3nt: TGTGCCAGTAGTATCGGAGAAAACACTGAAGCTTTCTTT
CDR3aa: CASSIGENTEAFF

j_gene: TRBJ1-2
v_gene: TRBV5-4
abundance: few
len: 15
d_gene: TRBD1
CDR3nt: TGTGCCAGCAGCTGGTCCGGGACAGAACGAAGGGGCTACACCTTC
CDR3aa: CASSWSGTERRGYTF

j_gene: TRBJ2-7
v_gene: TRBV6-6
abundance: -
len: 14
d_gene: -
CDR3nt: TGTGCCAGCAGGCAAAGCGTCGGGGGCTACGAGCAGTACTTC
CDR3aa: CASRQSVGGYEQYF

j_gene: TRBJ2-3
v_gene: TRBV27
abundance: -
len: 12
d_gene: -
CDR3nt: TGTGCCAGCAGTTCGCCCCAGAATACGCAGTATTTT
CDR3aa: CASSSPQNTQYF

j_gene: TRBJ2-1
v_gene: TRBV27
abundance: -
len: 11
d_gene: -
CDR3nt: TGTGCCAGCACCGACCGGGGTGAGCAGTTCTTC
CDR3aa: CASTDRGEQFF

j_gene: TRBJ2-3
v_gene: TRBV27
abundance: -
len: 16
d_gene: -
CDR3nt: TGTGCCAGCAGTTTTAGTGGGAGGATCCGCACAGATACGCAGTATTTT
CDR3aa: CASSFSGRIRTDTQYF

j_gene: TRBJ1-3
v_gene: TRBV5-4
abundance: -
len: 14
d_gene: -
CDR3nt: TGTGCCAGCAGCTTGGCAGGGTTTGCAAACACCATATATTTT
CDR3aa: CASSLAGFANTIYF

j_gene: TRBJ2-5
v_gene: TRBV9
abundance: once
len: 15
d_gene: -
CDR3nt: TGTGCCAGCAGCGGGATAGAGGGTGGCGCGGAGACCCAGTACTTC
CDR3aa: CASSGIEGGAETQYF

j_gene: TRBJ1-4
v_gene: TRBV5-1
abundance: once
len: 15
d_gene: TRBD1
CDR3nt: TGCGCCAGCAGCCTCAGGGGGCGAGGTAATGAAAAACTGTTTTTT
CDR3aa: CASSLRGRGNEKLFF

j_gene: TRBJ2-1
v_gene: TRBV30
abundance: -
len: 15
d_gene: TRBD2
CDR3nt: TGTGCCTGGAGTGTAATGGGAGGGACTAGCGTAGAGCAGTTCTTC
CDR3aa: CAWSVMGGTSVEQFF

j_gene: TRBJ2-7
v_gene: TRBV11-2
abundance: -
len: 14
d_gene: TRBD1
CDR3nt: TGTGCCAGCAGCCGACAGGGTGACTCCTACGAGCAGTACTTC
CDR3aa: CASSRQGDSYEQYF

j_gene: TRBJ1-4
v_gene: TRBV4-1
abundance: once
len: 15
d_gene: TRBD1
CDR3nt: TGCGCCAGCAGCCAAAATCCGGGACAGGGGGAAAAACTGTTTTTT
CDR3aa: CASSQNPGQGEKLFF

j_gene: TRBJ2-7
v_gene: TRBV5-6
abundance: -
len: 15
d_gene: -
CDR3nt: TGTGCCAGCAGCTTGAAATTTGTACAGCCGTACGAGCAGTACTTC
CDR3aa: CASSLKFVQPYEQYF

j_gene: TRBJ2-2
v_gene: TRBV5-1
abundance: -
len: 13
d_gene: -
CDR3nt: TGCGCCAGCAGCTTGGGCAGAACCGGGGAGCTGTTTTTT
CDR3aa: CASSLGRTGELFF

j_gene: TRBJ2-7
v_gene: TRBV7-2
abundance: once
len: 17
d_gene: TRBD2
CDR3nt: TGTGCCAGCAGCCCCACCGGGGGAGCGGGGGGTACCTACGAGCAGTACTTC
CDR3aa: CASSPTGGAGGTYEQYF

j_gene: TRBJ1-1
v_gene: TRBV27
abundance: -
len: 16
d_gene: TRBD1
CDR3nt: TGTGCCAGCAGTTCGGACAGGGTGAACGTGGGCACTGAAGCTTTCTTT
CDR3aa: CASSSDRVNVGTEAFF

j_gene: TRBJ2-3
v_gene: TRBV4-3
abundance: -
len: 18
d_gene: TRBD2
CDR3nt: TGCGCCAGCAGCCCAGGACTAGCGGGGGGGACTGGCACAGATACGCAGTATTTT
CDR3aa: CASSPGLAGGTGTDTQYF

j_gene: TRBJ2-3
v_gene: TRBV2
abundance: -
len: 12
d_gene: -
CDR3nt: TGTGCCAGCAGTGAACACACAGATACGCAGTATTTT
CDR3aa: CASSEHTDTQYF

j_gene: TRBJ2-1
v_gene: TRBV6-4
abundance: -
len: 13
d_gene: -
CDR3nt: TGTGCCAGCAGTGACTGGGAGTACAATGAGCAGTTCTTC
CDR3aa: CASSDWEYNEQFF

j_gene: TRBJ2-7
v_gene: TRBV5-4
abundance: -
len: 16
d_gene: TRBD1
CDR3nt: TGTGCCAGCAGCTTAAGACCGGGACAGGGAAAATACGAGCAGTACTTC
CDR3aa: CASSLRPGQGKYEQYF

j_gene: TRBJ2-2
v_gene: TRBV27
abundance: -
len: 17
d_gene: TRBD2
CDR3nt: TGTGCCAGCAGTTCCCCCGCCGCGGGGGGCCTCACCGGGGAGCTGTTTTTT
CDR3aa: CASSSPAAGGLTGELFF

j_gene: TRBJ2-2
v_gene: TRBV7-6
abundance: -
len: 14
d_gene: TRBD1
CDR3nt: TGTGCCAGCAGACCGGGACAGGGGCCCGGGGAGCTGTTTTTT
CDR3aa: CASRPGQGPGELFF

j_gene: TRBJ2-7
v_gene: TRBV4-3
abundance: -
len: 13
d_gene: -
CDR3nt: TGCGCCAGCTTTATTGACAGGCCTTACGAGCAGTACTTC
CDR3aa: CASFIDRPYEQYF

j_gene: TRBJ2-3
v_gene: TRBV6-1
abundance: -
len: 13
d_gene: -
CDR3nt: TGTGCCAGCAGTGCAAAGTACCAGTCGACGCAGTATTTT
CDR3aa: CASSAKYQSTQYF

j_gene: TRBJ1-4
v_gene: TRBV6-1
abundance: -
len: 13
d_gene: -
CDR3nt: TGTGCCAGCAGTCCGACAGACAATGAAAAACTGTTTTTT
CDR3aa: CASSPTDNEKLFF

j_gene: TRBJ2-7
v_gene: TRBV29-1
abundance: -
len: 15
d_gene: -
CDR3nt: TGCAGTTCCTACATCTATCAGGGCGAACGTTACGAGCAGTACTTC
CDR3aa: CSSYIYQGERYEQYF

j_gene: TRBJ1-1
v_gene: TRBV18
abundance: -
len: 14
d_gene: TRBD1
CDR3nt: TGTGCCAGCTCACCCGGGACAGGGAACACTGAAGCTTTCTTT
CDR3aa: CASSPGTGNTEAFF

j_gene: TRBJ2-7
v_gene: TRBV6-1
abundance: -
len: 14
d_gene: -
CDR3nt: TGTGCCACGGGGGACAGTTTGAGCTCCTACGAGCAGTACTTC
CDR3aa: CATGDSLSSYEQYF

j_gene: TRBJ2-5
v_gene: TRBV9
abundance: few
len: 17
d_gene: TRBD2
CDR3nt: TGTGCCAGCAGCCCGAGACTAGCGGGAGTAGGGAAAGAGACCCAGTACTTC
CDR3aa: CASSPRLAGVGKETQYF

j_gene: TRBJ2-1
v_gene: TRBV15
abundance: -
len: 17
d_gene: -
CDR3nt: TGTGCCACCAGCAGAGATCCTCAAGGCAGGGTCGGCAATGAGCAGTTCTTC
CDR3aa: CATSRDPQGRVGNEQFF

j_gene: TRBJ2-7
v_gene: TRBV19
abundance: once
len: 16
d_gene: -
CDR3nt: TGTGCCAGTAGTTGGGAGACAGGTACCTTTCCCTACGAGCAGTACTTC
CDR3aa: CASSWETGTFPYEQYF

j_gene: TRBJ1-2
v_gene: TRBV20-1
abundance: many
len: 11
d_gene: -
CDR3nt: TGCAGTGTCGGACAGAACTATGGCTACACCTTC
CDR3aa: CSVGQNYGYTF

j_gene: TRBJ2-5
v_gene: TRBV18
abundance: -
len: 17
d_gene: TRBD2
CDR3nt: TGTGCCAGCTCACCGCGTAGAACTAGCGGGAGTTTGGAGACCCAGTACTTC
CDR3aa: CASSPRRTSGSLETQYF

j_gene: TRBJ2-7
v_gene: TRBV27
abundance: few
len: 14
d_gene: TRBD2
CDR3nt: TGTGCCAGCAGTTTAACAGCGGGAAGCCGCGAGCAGTACTTC
CDR3aa: CASSLTAGSREQYF

j_gene: TRBJ2-6
v_gene: TRBV28
abundance: -
len: 15
d_gene: -
CDR3nt: TGTGCCAGCAGTTTTGCGCGCTCTGGGGCCAACGTCCTGACTTTC
CDR3aa: CASSFARSGANVLTF

j_gene: TRBJ1-5
v_gene: TRBV28
abundance: -
len: 16
d_gene: -
CDR3nt: TGTGCCAGCAGTTTAAGGGGGGGCTATAGCAATCAGCCCCAGCATTTT
CDR3aa: CASSLRGGYSNQPQHF

j_gene: TRBJ1-2
v_gene: TRBV6-6
abundance: -
len: 14
d_gene: TRBD1
CDR3nt: TGTGCCAGCACCGAAGGGGGCCTAGGGGGTGGCTACACCTTC
CDR3aa: CASTEGGLGGGYTF

j_gene: TRBJ2-7
v_gene: TRBV7-6
abundance: few
len: 15
d_gene: TRBD2
CDR3nt: TGTGCCAGCAGCTCCCCCACTAGCGGGAGTGGCGAGCAGTACTTC
CDR3aa: CASSSPTSGSGEQYF